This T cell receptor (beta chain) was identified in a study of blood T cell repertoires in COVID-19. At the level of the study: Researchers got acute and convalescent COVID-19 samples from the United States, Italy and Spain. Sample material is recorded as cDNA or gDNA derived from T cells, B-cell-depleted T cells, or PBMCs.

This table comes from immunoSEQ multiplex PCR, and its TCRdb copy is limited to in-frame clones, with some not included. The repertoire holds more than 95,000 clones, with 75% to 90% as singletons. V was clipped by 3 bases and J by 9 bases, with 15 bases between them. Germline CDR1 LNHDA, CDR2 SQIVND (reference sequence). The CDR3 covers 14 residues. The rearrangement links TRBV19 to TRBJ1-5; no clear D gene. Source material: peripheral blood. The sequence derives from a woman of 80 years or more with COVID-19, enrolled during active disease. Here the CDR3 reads CASSMGNRGAPQHF. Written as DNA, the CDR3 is TGTGCCAGTAGTATGGGAAACCGGGGTGCGCCCCAGCATTTT.